This TCR beta chain derives from a study of blood T cell repertoires in COVID-19. Turning to the study itself: Samples taken during acute and convalescent COVID-19 were collected in the United States, Italy and Spain.

The sample holds one count of this clone. Per the original data handling: From reference gene primer amplification, estimates of nucleated cell counts were derived. Profiled with immunoSEQ multiplex PCR; TCRdb holds only in-frame clones, not every one. V and J calls and clone size come straight from that table; D and trimming were deduced from the DNA. Of 50,000 or so clones listed, roughly 82% are singletons. The source is a man aged 40-49 years with acute or convalescent COVID-19. Input material: peripheral blood.

CDR3 in DNA: TGTGCCAGCATAGCGGCCAGAGAATTCGGGGAGCTGTTTTTT. It yields the protein CASIAAREFGELFF. This chain joins TRBV6-6 and TRBJ2-2; D perhaps matches TRBD2 (6 bases). This CDR3 contains 14 residues. The ends were cut back, 7 bases at V and 7 bases at J, with 16 bases in the middle. The V gene's germline CDR1 is MNHNY and CDR2 SVGAGI (reference sequence).